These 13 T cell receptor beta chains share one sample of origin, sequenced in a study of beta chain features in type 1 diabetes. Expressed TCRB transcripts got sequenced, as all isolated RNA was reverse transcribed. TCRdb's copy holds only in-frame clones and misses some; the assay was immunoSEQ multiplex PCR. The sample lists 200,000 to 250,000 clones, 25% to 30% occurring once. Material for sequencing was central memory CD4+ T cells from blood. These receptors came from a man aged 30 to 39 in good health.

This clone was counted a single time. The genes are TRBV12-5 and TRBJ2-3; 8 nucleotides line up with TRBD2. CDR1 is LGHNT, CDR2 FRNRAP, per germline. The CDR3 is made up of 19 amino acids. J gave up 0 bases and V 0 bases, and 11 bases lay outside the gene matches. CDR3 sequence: CASGLVLRGIAGSTDTQYF. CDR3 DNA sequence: TGTGCTAGTGGTTTGGTACTTCGTGGGATAGCGGGGAGCACAGATACGCAGTATTTT. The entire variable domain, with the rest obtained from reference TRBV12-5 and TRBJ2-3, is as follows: DARVTQTPRHKVTEMGQEVTMRCQPILGHNTVFWYRQTMMQGLELLAYFRNRAPLDDSGMPKDRFSAEMPDATLATLKIQPSEPRDSAVYFCASGLVLRGIAGSTDTQYFGPGTRLTVL.

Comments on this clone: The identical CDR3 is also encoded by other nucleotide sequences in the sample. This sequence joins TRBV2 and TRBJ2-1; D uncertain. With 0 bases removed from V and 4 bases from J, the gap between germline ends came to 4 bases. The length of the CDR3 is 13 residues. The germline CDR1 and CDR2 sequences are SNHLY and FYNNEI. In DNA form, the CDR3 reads TGTGCCAGCAGTGAAGCGCGTTACAATGAGCAGTTCTTC. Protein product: CASSEARYNEQFF.

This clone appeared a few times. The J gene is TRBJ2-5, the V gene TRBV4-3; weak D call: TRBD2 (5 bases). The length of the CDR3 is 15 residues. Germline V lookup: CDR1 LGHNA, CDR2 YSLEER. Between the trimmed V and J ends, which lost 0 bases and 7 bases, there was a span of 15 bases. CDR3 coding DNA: TGCGCCAGCAGCCAAGAACGGTGGGAGCGTGCGACCCAGTACTTC. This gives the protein CASSQERWERATQYF.

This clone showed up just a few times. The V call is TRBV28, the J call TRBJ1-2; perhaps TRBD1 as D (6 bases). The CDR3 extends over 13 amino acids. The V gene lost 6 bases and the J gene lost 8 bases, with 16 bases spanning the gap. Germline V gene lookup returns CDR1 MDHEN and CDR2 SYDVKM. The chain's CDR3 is CASRPPGAGGYTF. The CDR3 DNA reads TGTGCCAGCAGGCCCCCAGGGGCTGGAGGCTACACCTTC.

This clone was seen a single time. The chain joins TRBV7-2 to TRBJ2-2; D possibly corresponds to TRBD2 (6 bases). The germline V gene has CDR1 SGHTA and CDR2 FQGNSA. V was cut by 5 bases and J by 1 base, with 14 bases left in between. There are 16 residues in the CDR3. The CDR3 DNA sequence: TGTGCCAGCAGCCCCAGGACTATGGGGAACACCGGGGAGCTGTTTTTT. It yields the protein CASSPRTMGNTGELFF. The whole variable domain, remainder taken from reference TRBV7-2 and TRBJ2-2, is GAGVSQSPSNKVTEKGKDVELRCDPISGHTALYWYRQSLGQGLEFLIYFQGNSAPDKSGLPSDRFSAERTGGSVSTLTIQRTQQEDSAVYLCASSPRTMGNTGELFFGEGSRLTVL.

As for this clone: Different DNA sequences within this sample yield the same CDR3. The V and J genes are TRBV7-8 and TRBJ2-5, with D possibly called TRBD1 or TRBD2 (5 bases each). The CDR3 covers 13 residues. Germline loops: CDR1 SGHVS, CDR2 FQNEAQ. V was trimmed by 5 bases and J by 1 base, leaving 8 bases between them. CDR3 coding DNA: TGTGCCAGCAGCCGGGACCGCCAAGAGACCCAGTACTTC. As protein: CASSRDRQETQYF.

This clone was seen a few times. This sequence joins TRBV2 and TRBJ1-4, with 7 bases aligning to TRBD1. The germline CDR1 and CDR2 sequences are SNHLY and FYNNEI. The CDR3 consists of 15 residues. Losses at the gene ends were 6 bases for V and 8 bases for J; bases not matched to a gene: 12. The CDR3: CASRADRVSREKLFF. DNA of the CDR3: TGTGCCAGCAGGGCTGACAGGGTCTCAAGAGAAAAACTGTTTTTT.

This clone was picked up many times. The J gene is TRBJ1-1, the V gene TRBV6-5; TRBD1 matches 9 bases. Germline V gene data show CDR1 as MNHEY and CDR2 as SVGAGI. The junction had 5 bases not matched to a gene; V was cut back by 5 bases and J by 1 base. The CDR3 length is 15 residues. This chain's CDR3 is CASSPWDRANTEAFF. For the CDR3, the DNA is TGTGCCAGCAGTCCCTGGGACAGGGCGAACACTGAAGCTTTCTTT.

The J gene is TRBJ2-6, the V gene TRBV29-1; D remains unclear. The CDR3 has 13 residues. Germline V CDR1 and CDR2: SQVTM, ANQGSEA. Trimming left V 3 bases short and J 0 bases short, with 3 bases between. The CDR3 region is CSVDNSGANVLTF. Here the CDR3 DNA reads TGCAGCGTTGACAACTCTGGGGCCAACGTCCTGACTTTC.

The CDR3 region has the DNA TGTGCCTGGGCCCTGTATAATTCACCCCTCCACTTT. Translating gives CAWALYNSPLHF. V is TRBV30 and J is TRBJ1-6; unclear D gene. The CDR3 sequence is 12 residues long. V lost 5 bases, J lost 4 bases, and 6 bases lay in between. The germline V gene has CDR1 GTSNPN and CDR2 SVGIG (reference sequence).

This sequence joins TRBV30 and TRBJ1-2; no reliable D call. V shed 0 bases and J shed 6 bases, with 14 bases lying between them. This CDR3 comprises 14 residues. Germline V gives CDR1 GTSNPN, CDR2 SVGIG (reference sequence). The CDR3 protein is CAWSVARVTHGYTF. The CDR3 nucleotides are TGTGCCTGGAGTGTGGCACGGGTAACGCATGGCTACACCTTC.

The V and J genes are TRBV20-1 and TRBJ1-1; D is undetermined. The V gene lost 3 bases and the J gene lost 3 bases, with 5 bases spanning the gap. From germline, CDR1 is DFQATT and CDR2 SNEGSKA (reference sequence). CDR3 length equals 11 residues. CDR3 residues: CSASSYTEAFF. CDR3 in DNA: TGCAGTGCTAGCAGCTACACTGAAGCTTTCTTT.

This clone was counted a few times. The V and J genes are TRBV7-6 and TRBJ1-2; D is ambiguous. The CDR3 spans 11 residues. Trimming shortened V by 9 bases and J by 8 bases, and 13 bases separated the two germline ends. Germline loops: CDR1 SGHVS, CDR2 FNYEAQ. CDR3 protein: CASGSERGYTF. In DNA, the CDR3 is TGTGCCAGTGGGTCAGAGAGGGGCTACACCTTC.